This TCR beta chain was captured in a study of beta chain features in type 1 diabetes. As concerns this clone: The target antigen is unknown.

J gave up 3 bases and V 1 base, and 9 bases lay outside the gene matches. This CDR3 spans 17 amino acids. Germline CDR1 and CDR2: SEHNR and FQNEAQ (reference sequence). Every isolated RNA sample was fully reverse transcribed, so sequencing captured expressed TCRB transcripts. Libraries were prepared by immunoSEQ multiplex PCR; TCRdb keeps only in-frame clonotypes and omits some of them. The sample lists 680,000 or so clones; roughly 12% were seen once. General observations from the study: VDJ junctions sequenced from type 1 diabetes patients showed fewer insertions and more deletions. The study found moderately but significantly shorter TCRB CDR3s in all four CD4+ subsets of Type 1 diabetes patients.

Sequences were obtained from naive CD4+ T cells from blood. The chain is built from TRBV7-9 and TRBJ1-5; 7 bases match TRBD1. The clonotype originates from a man younger than 35 with type 1 diabetes. The CDR3 sequence: CASSLGAPDRVNQPQHF. The CDR3 DNA reads as TGTGCCAGCAGCTTAGGGGCCCCCGACAGGGTCAATCAGCCCCAGCATTTT.